The 12 T cell receptor beta chains below come from one sample, sequenced in a study of blood T cell repertoires in COVID-19. The assay was immunoSEQ multiplex PCR, and TCRdb's table has in-frame clones only and misses some. The sample lists approximately 100,000 clones; 85% to 90% were seen once. Sequencing used peripheral blood. The receptors here all came from a human donor with COVID-19, enrolled during active disease. The donor label of this sample is uncertain.

The V gene is TRBV10-3, the J gene TRBJ2-5; tentative D call: TRBD1 (5 bases). The CDR3 runs to 13 residues. V lost 3 bases, J lost 2 bases, and 7 bases lay in between. The germline gives CDR1 ENHRY, CDR2 SYGVKD. This chain's CDR3 is CAISETGQETQYF. CDR3 DNA sequence: TGTGCCATCAGTGAAACAGGTCAAGAGACCCAGTACTTC.

The rearrangement links TRBV30 to TRBJ1-1; no firm D call. The germline V and J ends were trimmed by 2 bases and 8 bases, with 15 bases remaining between them. This CDR3 is built from 13 residues. Germline CDR1 GTSNPN, CDR2 SVGIG (reference sequence). This chain's CDR3 is CAWSLGSNWEAFF. The CDR3 nucleotides are TGTGCCTGGAGTCTCGGTTCTAATTGGGAAGCTTTCTTT.

This chain joins TRBV5-1 and TRBJ2-3, with 8 nucleotides matching TRBD2. V gave up 0 bases and J gave up 3 bases; unmatched junction bases: 6. The germline V gene encodes CDR1 SGHRS and CDR2 YFSETQ. CDR3 size: 16 residues. CDR3 sequence: CASSLAGRARTDTQYF. CDR3 in DNA: TGCGCCAGCAGCTTGGCCGGGAGGGCCAGAACAGATACGCAGTATTTT.

This rearrangement joins TRBV7-2 to TRBJ1-2; D possibly corresponds to TRBD1 (6 bases). V was clipped by 3 bases and J by 2 bases, with 13 bases between them. The CDR3 runs 15 residues. Germline V gene data show CDR1 as SGHTA and CDR2 as FQGNSA. CDR3 in DNA: TGTGCCAGCAGCTTGGTGTCAGGGACAAACTATGGCTACACCTTC. Its translation: CASSLVSGTNYGYTF.

This chain joins TRBV7-3 and TRBJ2-3; 10 bases match TRBD1. The CDR3 consists of 17 residues. Germline V gene sequence: CDR1 SGHTA, CDR2 FQGTGA. The J segment lost 2 bases and the V segment lost 5 bases, leaving 10 bases of the junction unmatched. In DNA form, the CDR3 reads TGTGCCAGCAGCATTAATAGGGGGACAGGGGACACAGATACGCAGTATTTT. Translation gives CASSINRGTGDTDTQYF.

The chain combines TRBV18 with TRBJ1-1; no clear D. Trimming pared 2 bases from V and 1 base from J, leaving 8 bases between. The CDR3 totals 14 residues. From germline, CDR1 is KGHSH and CDR2 LQKENI. CDR3 nucleotide sequence: TGTGCCAGCTCACCAGGTGCAGAGAACACTGAAGCTTTCTTT. This encodes CASSPGAENTEAFF.

This clone appeared a few times. The CDR3 region is CASRKGLGDNEQFF. CDR3 in DNA: TGTGCCAGCAGGAAAGGGTTGGGAGACAATGAGCAGTTCTTC. The genes are TRBV9 and TRBJ2-1, with D possibly TRBD2 on 5 matching bases. With 5 bases removed from V and 5 bases from J, the gap between germline ends came to 14 bases. CDR1 is SGDLS, CDR2 YYNGEE, per germline. The CDR3 consists of 14 residues.

This chain uses TRBV24-1 with TRBJ2-3; D not resolved. Trimming shortened V by 4 bases and J by 4 bases, and 8 bases separated the two germline ends. This CDR3 has 13 residues. CDR1 and CDR2 (germline): KGHDR, SFDVKD. CDR3 region: CATSDLQADTQYF. The CDR3 DNA reads TGTGCCACCAGTGACCTGCAGGCAGATACGCAGTATTTT.

In this sample, this clone turned up once. The gene calls are TRBV12-3 or TRBV12-4 and TRBJ1-2; no clear D. This CDR3 contains 13 residues. The ends were cut back, 0 bases at V and 7 bases at J, with 9 bases in the middle. CDR3 in amino acids: CASSLARQSGYTF. The CDR3 nucleotides read TGTGCCAGCAGTTTAGCGCGCCAATCTGGCTACACCTTC.

This chain connects TRBV2 to TRBJ1-6; D unresolved. The CDR3 totals 13 residues. Per germline, CDR1 SNHLY and CDR2 FYNNEI. The V end was cut by 4 bases, the J end by 7 bases, with 8 bases between. CDR3 amino acids: CASSVEGNSPLHF. DNA for the CDR3: TGTGCCAGCAGTGTGGAGGGAAATTCACCCCTCCACTTT.

This chain links TRBV20-1 with TRBJ2-6; 8 bases are shared with TRBD2. CDR3 length: 18 residues. Losses at the gene ends were 3 bases for V and 0 bases for J; bases not matched to a gene: 10. Germline CDR1 is DFQATT and CDR2 is SNEGSKA (reference sequence). The CDR3 nucleotides are TGCAGTGCTAGTAGTAGGAGCGGGGGTAGCTCTGGGGCCAACGTCCTGACTTTC. Its translation is CSASSRSGGSSGANVLTF.

The rearrangement uses TRBV9 and TRBJ1-1; D call uncertain. V lost 0 bases to trimming and J lost 5 bases, with 11 bases between them. This CDR3 contains 14 residues. Germline CDR1 and CDR2: SGDLS and YYNGEE. The CDR3: CASSVGNVATEAFF. The DNA of the CDR3 is TGTGCCAGCAGCGTAGGTAACGTTGCGACTGAAGCTTTCTTT. The full variable domain, its missing parts supplied by reference TRBV9 and TRBJ1-1, is DSGVTQTPKHLITATGQRVTLRCSPRSGDLSVYWYQQSLDQGLQFLIQYYNGEERAKGNILERFSAQQFPDLHSELNLSSLELGDSALYFCASSVGNVATEAFFGQGTRLTVV.